This entry lists 30 T cell receptor beta chains sequenced from one sample in a study of cytomegalovirus exposure and HLA in healthy donors. The PCR was carried out with 60 Vbeta primers and 13 Jbeta primers. TCRdb's copy holds only in-frame clones and misses some; the assay was immunoSEQ multiplex PCR. The profile shows roughly 63,000 clones, roughly 80% of them singletons. The specimen was PBMCs. These receptors all come from a woman in her forties in good health and CMV-seropositive.

The chain joins TRBV7-2 to TRBJ1-2, with D perhaps TRBD1 (6 bases). Trimming left V 5 bases short and J 0 bases short, with 16 bases between. This CDR3 has 16 amino acids. Germline assignment: CDR1 SGHTA and CDR2 FQGNSA. This CDR3 is CASSRTGTPSNYGYTF. In DNA form, the CDR3 reads TGTGCCAGCAGCCGAACCGGGACACCGTCTAACTATGGCTACACCTTC.

This clone was observed a handful of times. The genes are TRBV2 and TRBJ2-4; D is possibly TRBD1 (6 bases). CDR1 SNHLY and CDR2 FYNNEI come from the germline V gene. Trimming removed 0 bases at V and 2 bases at J, with 17 bases between. This CDR3 contains 18 residues. In DNA form, the CDR3 reads TGTGCCAGCAGTGAAGCGCTAGGGGCAGGGGTAACCAAAAACATTCAGTACTTC. This encodes CASSEALGAGVTKNIQYF.

The genes are TRBV9 and TRBJ2-1; 9 bases align to TRBD2. V lost 0 bases, J lost 10 bases, and 8 bases stayed unmatched. Germline CDR1 is SGDLS and CDR2 is YYNGEE. This CDR3 comprises 15 residues. CDR3: CASSVEVSGGGEQFF. The CDR3 DNA is TGTGCCAGCAGCGTAGAAGTTAGCGGGGGAGGGGAGCAGTTCTTC.

This clone was seen a few times. V is TRBV7-2 and J is TRBJ1-1; 9 nucleotides line up with TRBD1. The ends lost 6 bases at V and 5 bases at J; junction bases unmatched: 13. Germline CDR1 reads SGHTA; CDR2 reads FQGNSA. The CDR3 is 16 residues long. The CDR3: CASRPSGVTGGTEAFF. CDR3 sequence (DNA): TGTGCCAGCAGACCAAGTGGAGTGACAGGGGGGACTGAAGCTTTCTTT.

This chain uses TRBV4-1 with TRBJ2-2, with 8 bases matching TRBD2. The CDR3 consists of 20 residues. Losses at the gene ends were 0 bases for V and 3 bases for J; bases not matched to a gene: 15. The germline gives CDR1 MGHRA, CDR2 YSYEKL. The CDR3 nucleotides are TGCGCCAGCAGCCAAGAAGCGGGAGACCGAGAACCGTCGGACACCGGGGAGCTGTTTTTT. It encodes CASSQEAGDREPSDTGELFF.

There are a few counts of this clone. The rearrangement joins TRBV18 to TRBJ1-4, with 10 bases that match TRBD1. Germline CDR1 and CDR2: KGHSH and LQKENI. The CDR3 consists of 15 residues. With V trimmed by 2 bases and J by 7 bases, 4 bases remained unmatched. The DNA for the CDR3 is TGTGCCAGCTCACCAGACAGGGGGCTCGGTGAAAAACTGTTTTTT. Translated: CASSPDRGLGEKLFF.

The V gene is TRBV18, the J gene TRBJ2-7, with a possible D match to TRBD2 (6 bases). Looked up from germline, CDR1 is KGHSH and CDR2 is LQKENI. The germline V and J ends were trimmed by 3 bases and 0 bases, with 9 bases remaining between them. This CDR3 has 14 residues. CDR3 nucleotide sequence: TGTGCCAGCTCACCCGGACTAAGCTCCTACGAGCAGTACTTC. Translating gives CASSPGLSSYEQYF.

The chain is built from TRBV7-9 and TRBJ2-7; D ambiguous. Trimming cost V 3 bases and J 6 bases, with 18 bases left between them. The length of the CDR3 is 15 residues. Per the germline V gene, CDR1 is SEHNR and CDR2 is FQNEAQ (reference sequence). CDR3 DNA: TGTGCCAGCAGCTTCGGTGGTGGAGCCCCTTCCGAGCAGTACTTC. This gives the protein CASSFGGGAPSEQYF. The full variable domain, completed using reference TRBV7-9 and TRBJ2-7, is DTGVSQNPRHKITKRGQNVTFRCDPISEHNRLYWYRQTLGQGPEFLTYFQNEAQLEKSRLLSDRFSAERPKGSFSTLEIQRTEQGDSAMYLCASSFGGGAPSEQYFGPGTRLTVT.

The chain carries TRBV4-3 and TRBJ1-2; D remains ambiguous. The CDR3 length is 13 residues. The V gene's germline CDR1 is LGHNA and CDR2 YSLEER. Trimming pared 0 bases from V and 7 bases from J, leaving 9 bases between. In DNA form, the CDR3 reads TGCGCCAGCAGCCAAGAATCCGGGTTTGGCTACACCTTC. Encoded protein: CASSQESGFGYTF.

This clone appeared a single time. The chain couples TRBV29-1 to TRBJ2-7; possibly TRBD2 for D (7 bases). Germline V gene lookup returns CDR1 SQVTM and CDR2 ANQGSEA. The germline V and J ends were trimmed by 6 bases and 5 bases, with 20 bases remaining between them. The length of the CDR3 is 14 residues. CDR3 protein: CSVRGVSGRDEQYF. In nucleotides, the CDR3 is TGCAGCGTGAGGGGGGTGTCAGGGAGGGACGAGCAGTACTTC.

The chain is built from TRBV2 and TRBJ2-3; TRBD2 might be the D (7 bases). The V gene lost 8 bases and the J gene lost 4 bases, with 16 bases spanning the gap. This CDR3 contains 14 residues. Germline CDR1 and CDR2: SNHLY and FYNNEI. CDR3 coding DNA: TGTGCCAGCCGCCGGGAAGGGGGGGCAGATACGCAGTATTTT. Its protein product is CASRREGGADTQYF.

This sequence joins TRBV5-4 and TRBJ2-3; 8 bases are a match to TRBD1. This CDR3 is built from 16 residues. Germline lookup yields CDR1 SGHNT and CDR2 YYREEE (reference sequence). With 4 bases clipped from V and 1 base from J, the junction kept 8 bases outside the gene matches. The CDR3 bases are TGTGCCAGCAGCGCCGACAGGGGACCACGCACAGATACGCAGTATTTT. It codes for CASSADRGPRTDTQYF.

This rearrangement joins TRBV6-5 to TRBJ2-3; no clear D. V lost 7 bases and J lost 0, with 5 bases in between. The CDR3 runs 12 residues. Germline CDR1 and CDR2: MNHEY and SVGAGI. The CDR3 sequence is CASISSTDTQYF. The CDR3, as DNA: TGTGCCAGCATTAGTAGCACAGATACGCAGTATTTT.

This clone has just a few counts. V usage is TRBV7-9 and J usage is TRBJ1-1; TRBD1 agrees at 9 bases. Germline V gives CDR1 SEHNR, CDR2 FQNEAQ (reference sequence). This CDR3 region has 14 residues. The trim removed 3 bases at V and 3 bases at J, leaving 2 bases unmatched. The CDR3 DNA is TGTGCCAGCAGCTTCCGGACAGGGGACACTGAAGCTTTCTTT. Protein: CASSFRTGDTEAFF. Looking up the rest from reference TRBV7-9 and TRBJ1-1 gives the full variable domain: DTGVSQNPRHKITKRGQNVTFRCDPISEHNRLYWYRQTLGQGPEFLTYFQNEAQLEKSRLLSDRFSAERPKGSFSTLEIQRTEQGDSAMYLCASSFRTGDTEAFFGQGTRLTVV.

The chain carries TRBV5-6 and TRBJ2-5; the match to TRBD1 covers 7 bases. This CDR3 comprises 14 residues. V shed 1 base and J 5 bases; nucleotides not matched to a gene: 5. Germline CDR1 and CDR2: SGHDT and YYEEEE. CDR3 amino acids: CASSLKGAGETQYF. The CDR3 DNA is TGTGCCAGCAGCTTGAAGGGGGCGGGTGAGACCCAGTACTTC. Full variable domain (missing parts from reference TRBV5-6 and TRBJ2-5): DAGVTQSPTHLIKTRGQQVTLRCSPKSGHDTVSWYQQALGQGPQFIFQYYEEEERQRGNFPDRFSGHQFPNYSSELNVNALLLGDSALYLCASSLKGAGETQYFGPGTRLLVL.

This chain connects TRBV5-1 to TRBJ2-6, with D tentatively TRBD2 (6 bases). CDR1 SGHRS and CDR2 YFSETQ come from the germline V gene. The CDR3 runs 16 residues. With 3 bases removed from V and 0 bases from J, the gap between germline ends came to 10 bases. CDR3 protein: CASSSGGDSGANVLTF. The CDR3 nucleotides read TGCGCCAGCAGCTCGGGCGGGGACTCTGGGGCCAACGTCCTGACTTTC.

This clone was seen more than once but under ten times. The J gene is TRBJ2-7, the V gene TRBV15; D unclear. This CDR3 contains 12 residues. Germline CDR1 reads LNHNV; CDR2 reads YYDKDF (reference sequence). V lost 0 bases, J lost 6 bases, and 6 bases lay in between. The CDR3 sequence is CATSRDRSEQYF. CDR3 nucleotide sequence: TGTGCCACCAGCAGAGATCGGAGCGAGCAGTACTTC.

The chain has TRBV6-6 and TRBJ2-1; no reliable D call. This CDR3 contains 15 residues. The V and J ends lost 3 bases and 1 base respectively, with 10 bases between them. The germline gives CDR1 MNHNY, CDR2 SVGAGI (reference sequence). CDR3 loop: CASSYSTLSYNEQFF. In DNA form, the CDR3 reads TGTGCCAGCAGTTATAGCACCCTATCCTACAATGAGCAGTTCTTC.

This clone appeared a few times. This chain connects TRBV7-2 to TRBJ2-1, with 7 bases identical to TRBD1. CDR3 length: 14 amino acids. Looked up from germline, CDR1 is SGHTA and CDR2 is FQGNSA. V lost 1 base and J lost 6; bases outside the gene matches: 3. This CDR3 is CASSLDAGGNEQFF. The CDR3 DNA follows: TGTGCCAGCAGCTTAGATGCAGGGGGCAATGAGCAGTTCTTC.

The rearrangement joins TRBV7-9 to TRBJ1-1; 10 nucleotides line up with TRBD1. The V gene end was trimmed by 5 bases and the J gene end by 6 bases; junction bases not matched to a gene: 12. The CDR3 is made up of 16 amino acids. Germline assignment: CDR1 SEHNR and CDR2 FQNEAQ (reference sequence). The CDR3 here is CASSQRGQGGNPEAFF. The CDR3 DNA reads as TGTGCCAGCAGCCAAAGAGGACAGGGGGGGAATCCTGAAGCTTTCTTT.

This sequence joins TRBV6-1 and TRBJ1-5; weak D call: TRBD1 (6 bases). Trimming cost V 5 bases and J 5 bases, with 13 bases left between them. Germline loops: CDR1 MNHNS, CDR2 SASEGT. There are 14 residues in the CDR3. The CDR3 loop is CASSLRGFDQPQHF. Here the CDR3 DNA reads TGTGCCAGCAGTCTCAGGGGTTTCGATCAGCCCCAGCATTTT.

This chain uses TRBV5-4 with TRBJ2-7; D may be TRBD2 (6 bases). The CDR3 loop spans 13 amino acids. Trimming shortened V by 4 bases and J by 3 bases, and 11 bases separated the two germline ends. CDR1 SGHNT and CDR2 YYREEE come from the germline V gene (reference sequence). CDR3 sequence: CASSTGLFYEQYF. In nucleotides, the CDR3 is TGTGCCAGCAGCACGGGACTTTTCTACGAGCAGTACTTC.

The chain employs TRBV9 and TRBJ2-1; 12 bases line up with TRBD1. The CDR3 runs 15 residues. Germline V gene sequence: CDR1 SGDLS, CDR2 YYNGEE. V shed 3 bases and J 7 bases; nucleotides not matched to a gene: 5. CDR3 bases: TGTGCCAGCAGCGCCCGGGACAGGGGGCGAAATGAGCAGTTCTTC. This gives the protein CASSARDRGRNEQFF. The full variable domain, completed using reference TRBV9 and TRBJ2-1, is DSGVTQTPKHLITATGQRVTLRCSPRSGDLSVYWYQQSLDQGLQFLIQYYNGEERAKGNILERFSAQQFPDLHSELNLSSLELGDSALYFCASSARDRGRNEQFFGPGTRLTVL.

The genes are TRBV14 and TRBJ2-7; 8 bases are shared with TRBD1. The CDR3 covers 16 residues. After removal of 4 bases from V and 5 bases from J, the junction contained 13 bases not matched to a gene. Germline CDR1 is SGHDN and CDR2 is FVKESK. The CDR3 protein is CASSPYPDRVRDEQYF. The CDR3 coding sequence is TGTGCCAGCAGCCCATATCCGGACAGGGTAAGGGACGAGCAGTACTTC.

V usage is TRBV5-3 and J usage is TRBJ2-3, with a possible D match to TRBD1 (5 bases). TRBV5-3 qualifies as an ORF whose function is uncertain. CDR3 length equals 15 residues. V was cut by 4 bases and J by 2 bases, with 14 bases left in between. CDR3 sequence: CARSIEMTDTDTQYF. The CDR3 bases are TGTGCCAGAAGCATAGAAATGACAGACACAGATACGCAGTATTTT.

The rearrangement joins TRBV18 to TRBJ2-7, with a possible D match to TRBD1 (7 bases). The CDR3 covers 16 residues. V was cut by 1 base and J by 4 bases, with 17 bases left in between. Germline lookup yields CDR1 KGHSH and CDR2 LQKENI. The CDR3 region is CASSPQSETGRYEQYF. DNA of the CDR3: TGTGCCAGCTCACCACAAAGTGAGACAGGGAGGTACGAGCAGTACTTC.

The J gene is TRBJ1-2, the V gene TRBV20-1, with D maybe TRBD1 (5 bases). Deletions cut 5 bases from V and 7 bases from J, with 11 bases between. This CDR3 comprises 11 residues. Germline values: CDR1 DFQATT, CDR2 SNEGSKA (reference sequence). CDR3 amino acids: CSASTRGGYTF. The CDR3 DNA sequence: TGCAGTGCTTCGACAAGGGGTGGCTACACCTTC.

This chain joins TRBV30 and TRBJ1-2; 10 bases fit TRBD1. The CDR3 covers 13 residues. The junction had 4 bases not matched to a gene; V was cut back by 3 bases and J by 6 bases. Germline CDR1 reads GTSNPN; CDR2 reads SVGIG (reference sequence). CDR3 sequence reads: CAWSLDRGDGYTF. The CDR3 DNA follows: TGTGCCTGGAGCCTGGACAGGGGGGATGGCTACACCTTC. Combining the CDR3 with reference TRBV30 and TRBJ1-2 gives the whole variable domain SQTIHQWPATLVQPVGSPLSLECTVEGTSNPNLYWYRQAAGRGLQLLFYSVGIGQISSEVPQNLSASRPQDRQFILSSKKLLLSDSGFYLCAWSLDRGDGYTFGSGTRLTVV.

This sequence joins TRBV5-1 and TRBJ2-1; perhaps TRBD2 as D (6 bases). Trimming removed 1 base at V and 9 bases at J, with 14 bases between. Germline values: CDR1 SGHRS, CDR2 YFSETQ. The length of the CDR3 is 14 residues. The CDR3 DNA follows: TGCGCCAGCAGCTTGCGGGGGACCGAGGCTGAGCAGTTCTTC. Amino acid sequence: CASSLRGTEAEQFF.

This clone has only a few counts. The genes are TRBV27 and TRBJ1-2; the match to TRBD1 covers 12 bases. Trimming took 5 bases from V and 4 from J; bases not matched to a gene: 2. The CDR3 has 14 residues. Germline lookup yields CDR1 MNHEY and CDR2 SMNVEV (reference sequence). In DNA form, the CDR3 reads TGTGCCAGCAGTCCGGGACAGGGGGCCTATGGCTACACCTTC. Encoded protein: CASSPGQGAYGYTF.